Shown below are 15 T cell receptor beta chains from a single sample sequenced in a study of CXCR3-negative and CXCR3-positive naive CD8 T cells (dated 2019 in TCRdb). Sequenced on a NextSeq 550. The Human TCR Profiling Kit (MiLaboratory) was used to make UMI-labeled 5' RACE TRB cDNA libraries. After TCRdb reprocessed the reads, each CDR3 protein sequence was kept as one row, without DNA. The sample has over 100,000 distinct CDR3 sequences on record. The ten most abundant clones make up 0.25% to 0.35% of the sample. Sequencing used naive CXCR3- CD8+ T cells from blood. The intended sense of this specimen's cell subset or site label: CD45RO-CCR7+CD27+CD95- naive CD8+ T cells lacking CXCR3 (TNR3-). Receptors originate from a human donor in good health. Some clones in this sample may be carry-over from other donors' samples.

The chain links TRBV20-1 to TRBJ1-6; without DNA, the TCRdb call of TRBD1 cannot be checked. This CDR3 contains 14 residues. Germline CDR1 and CDR2: DFQATT and SNEGSKA (reference sequence). The CDR3 spells CSAWDILLNSPLHF.

This chain links TRBV25-1 with TRBJ2-7; TCRdb's D call, TRBD1, is unchecked because there is no DNA. This CDR3 is 12 amino acids long. Germline V gene sequence: CDR1 MGHDK, CDR2 SYGVNS. CDR3 residues: CATGTGAYEQYF.

V gene TRBV12-3 or TRBV12-4 combines with J gene TRBJ2-5. CDR3 length: 12 amino acids. The CDR3 sequence is CASAVPARTQYF.

The V gene is TRBV2, the J gene TRBJ2-3; with no DNA, the TCRdb D assignment of TRBD2 cannot be verified. Germline V gene sequence: CDR1 SNHLY, CDR2 FYNNEI. CDR3 length equals 15 residues. CDR3 protein: CASSERTSLGDTQYF. Looking up the rest from reference TRBV2 and TRBJ2-3 gives the full variable domain: EPEVTQTPSHQVTQMGQEVILRCVPISNHLYFYWYRQILGQKVEFLVSFYNNEISEKSEIFDDQFSVERPDGSNFTLKIRSTKLEDSAMYFCASSERTSLGDTQYFGPGTRLTVL.

The chain recombines TRBV20-1 with TRBJ2-1. Germline V gene data show CDR1 as DFQATT and CDR2 as SNEGSKA (reference sequence). The CDR3 totals 12 residues. CDR3 protein: CSARDIYNEQFF.

The chain uses TRBV7-3 and TRBJ2-7; TCRdb lists TRBD1, though no DNA is available to test this call. The germline V gene encodes CDR1 SGHTA and CDR2 FQGTGA. The CDR3 spans 15 residues. The CDR3: CASSPGTTFPYEQYF.

This chain uses TRBV4-1 with TRBJ2-7; TCRdb's D call, TRBD1, is unchecked because there is no DNA. This CDR3 is built from 15 residues. Germline V gene data show CDR1 as MGHRA and CDR2 as YSYEKL. CDR3 protein: CASSPPGQGAGEQYF.

The CDR3 spells CASSFTGSPSTDTQYF. The chain couples TRBV7-6 to TRBJ2-3; TCRdb lists TRBD1, though no DNA is available to test this call. There are 16 residues in the CDR3. Germline lookup yields CDR1 SGHVS and CDR2 FNYEAQ.

The chain joins TRBV11-3 to TRBJ2-5; lacking DNA, the TRBD2 call made by TCRdb goes unchecked. The CDR3 sequence is 17 residues long. The germline V gene has CDR1 SGHNT and CDR2 YENEEA. CDR3 in amino acids: CASSLDLQQRLVETQYF. Full variable domain (remainder filled in from reference TRBV11-3 and TRBJ2-5): EAGVVQSPRYKIIEKKQPVAFWCNPISGHNTLYWYLQNLGQGPELLIRYENEEAVDDSQLPKDRFSAERLKGVDSTLKIQPAELGDSAVYLCASSLDLQQRLVETQYFGPGTRLLVL.

The chain is built from TRBV28 and TRBJ2-7. Per the germline V gene, CDR1 is MDHEN and CDR2 is SYDVKM. This CDR3 is built from 16 residues. CDR3 sequence reads: CASSLFAYPFSYEQYF.

V is TRBV20-1 and J is TRBJ2-1; TCRdb lists TRBD1, though no DNA is available to test this call. The V gene's germline CDR1 is DFQATT and CDR2 SNEGSKA (reference sequence). The length of the CDR3 is 14 residues. The CDR3 reads CSAKTGAFYNEQFF.

V usage is TRBV7-9 and J usage is TRBJ2-7; TCRdb selects TRBD1, and the lack of DNA leaves this call unchecked. Germline V lookup: CDR1 SEHNR, CDR2 FQNEAQ (reference sequence). This CDR3 has 16 residues. The CDR3 loop is CASSLAEGAGSYEQYF. Variable domain in full (rest from reference TRBV7-9 and TRBJ2-7): DTGVSQNPRHKITKRGQNVTFRCDPISEHNRLYWYRQTLGQGPEFLTYFQNEAQLEKSRLLSDRFSAERPKGSFSTLEIQRTEQGDSAMYLCASSLAEGAGSYEQYFGPGTRLTVT.

The chain uses TRBV9 and TRBJ1-1; TCRdb indicates TRBD1, and absent DNA this call remains unverified. There are 14 residues in the CDR3. CDR1 and CDR2 from the germline V gene are SGDLS and YYNGEE. CDR3 residues: CASSLGPGTTEAFF.

This chain joins TRBV7-6 and TRBJ2-7; TCRdb calls TRBD1, which cannot be checked without DNA. Germline V gene data show CDR1 as SGHVS and CDR2 as FNYEAQ. The CDR3 extends over 14 amino acids. The CDR3 region is CASSLAAGSGEQYF.

The chain joins TRBV5-1 to TRBJ2-5; TCRdb's D gene call, TRBD2, goes unchecked for lack of DNA. Looked up from germline, CDR1 is SGHRS and CDR2 is YFSETQ. CDR3 length equals 19 residues. CDR3 amino acids: CASSLGAYLPLRVIGTQYF. Drawing the rest from reference TRBV5-1 and TRBJ2-5, the complete variable domain is KAGVTQTPRYLIKTRGQQVTLSCSPISGHRSVSWYQQTPGQGLQFLFEYFSETQRNKGNFPGRFSGRQFSNSRSEMNVSTLELGDSALYLCASSLGAYLPLRVIGTQYFGPGTRLLVL.